The present T cell receptor beta chain was sequenced within a study of CD8 T cells in ankylosing spondylitis. The V and J ends lost 5 bases and 3 bases respectively, with 13 bases between them. Germline values: CDR1 KGHSH, CDR2 LQKENI. The CDR3 spans 14 residues. MiXCR was run by TCRdb on the 5' RACE reads, yielding one entry per CDR3 protein. The sample lists some 840,000 distinct CDR3 sequences; about an eighth were seen once. Broader study findings: A motif in TCR beta, a set of eight or nine highly homologous variants, appeared characteristic of ankylosing spondylitis blood.

About this clonotype: Its antigen is currently unknown.

The rearrangement joins TRBV18 to TRBJ2-5; TRBD2 might be the D (5 bases). The sequence was collected from a male donor with ankylosing spondylitis. Sequencing used blood, either unsorted or a sorted T cell fraction (not recorded which). CDR3 amino acids: CASSRTPGEETQYF. CDR3 nucleotides: TGTGCCAGCTCAAGGACCCCCGGGGAAGAGACCCAGTACTTC.